Listed below are T cell receptor beta chains from one sample, sequenced in a study of blood T cell repertoires in COVID-19. Repertoires were generated with immunoSEQ multiplex PCR, while TCRdb's copy carries only in-frame clones and drops some. The table records approximately 140,000 clones, almost 90% of them present only once. Specimen: peripheral blood. The receptors shown here come from a human donor in a cohort sampled during active COVID-19. Each CDR3 is given with its conserved first and last residue. D genes are given only for firm matches. Expanded clones are given a class, and other clones once, few, many or no size at all.

DNA	CDR3	D	V	J	length	size
TGCGCCAGCAGCCAAGATTTGAGCGGCCGGTACGAGCAGTACTTC	CASSQDLSGRYEQYF	-	TRBV4-3	TRBJ2-7	15	-
TGTGCCGACTCGCAGACAGGGAGCTCGTACGAGCAGTACTTC	CADSQTGSSYEQYF	TRBD1	TRBV7-2	TRBJ2-7	14	once
TGTGCCAGCAGTCGACAAGGGACACGGGGCCCAGATACGCAGTATTTT	CASSRQGTRGPDTQYF	-	TRBV7-2	TRBJ2-3	16	-
TGTGCCAGCAGCGCGGGGCCAGGGGGTAGCACTGAAGCTTTCTTT	CASSAGPGGSTEAFF	TRBD1	TRBV9	TRBJ1-1	15	-
TGTGCCATCGGACAGGGAGCTTTCTATAATTCACCCCTCCACTTT	CAIGQGAFYNSPLHF	TRBD1	TRBV28	TRBJ1-6	15	-
TGTGCCAGCAGTCCGGGACAGCGCCCCTACGAGCAGTACTTC	CASSPGQRPYEQYF	TRBD1	TRBV6-5	TRBJ2-7	14	-
TGTGCCAGCAGTACTGGACAGGGCACAGGGACAGATACGCAGTATTTT	CASSTGQGTGTDTQYF	TRBD1	TRBV6-6	TRBJ2-3	16	-
TGTGCCAGCAGCCAAGGAACTAGGATCTCTGGGGCCAACGTCCTGACTTTC	CASSQGTRISGANVLTF	-	TRBV3-1/TRBV3-2	TRBJ2-6	17	-
TGTGCCACCAGCAGAGGTCCCCTTGAAAAACTGTTTTTT	CATSRGPLEKLFF	-	TRBV15	TRBJ1-4	13	-
TGTGCCAGCAGCCAAGCTCGTTCGGCAGGGGGTGCTTTCTTT	CASSQARSAGGAFF	TRBD1	TRBV4-2	TRBJ1-1	14	-
TGTGCCAGCAGCCGGCTCGGAGGGATCACAGATACGCAGTATTTT	CASSRLGGITDTQYF	-	TRBV4-2	TRBJ2-3	15	once
TGTGCCAGCAGCCCCTATAGGGGCACAAATGGCTACACCTTC	CASSPYRGTNGYTF	-	TRBV11-2	TRBJ1-2	14	-